The rows below give T cell receptor beta chains drawn from one sample of a study of blood T cell repertoires in COVID-19. TCRdb's table, derived via immunoSEQ multiplex PCR, lists solely in-frame clones and lacks some. This table has some 28,000 clones, approximately 90% appearing once. The sample consisted of peripheral blood. These receptors all stem from a human donor in a cohort sampled during active COVID-19. The CDR3 runs from the conserved cysteine through the conserved F or W. The D gene is left open where the match is weak. Clone size is stated in some rows and not others, as once, few, many or a class when expanded.

d_call | j_call | v_call | clone_size | cdr3_nt | cdr3_aa
NA | TRBJ2-7 | TRBV27 | NA | TGTGCCAGCAGTTTAAGGGGGAGCGGCAACGAGCAGTACTTC | CASSLRGSGNEQYF
TRBD2 | TRBJ2-3 | TRBV9 | NA | TGTGCCAGCAGCGTAGGGGCTAGCGGGGGGGTGGATACGCAGTATTTT | CASSVGASGGVDTQYF
NA | TRBJ1-3 | TRBV12-3/TRBV12-4 | once | TGTGCCAGCAGCTCAGGGAGAAACACCATATATTTT | CASSSGRNTIYF
TRBD1 | TRBJ1-1 | TRBV19 | NA | TGTGCCAGTAGTCTGGACAGGGGGAACACTGAAGCTTTCTTT | CASSLDRGNTEAFF
TRBD1 | TRBJ2-5 | TRBV11-2 | NA | TGTGCCAGCAGCTCAGCTTCAAACAGGGGGCGAGAGACCCAGTACTTC | CASSSASNRGRETQYF
NA | TRBJ1-1 | TRBV19 | once | TGTGCCAGTAAAGAGGTGGACACTGAAGCTTTCTTT | CASKEVDTEAFF
TRBD1 | TRBJ2-7 | TRBV11-2 | NA | TGTGCCAGCAGCGACGCATTACAGGGGGCCCTCTACGAGCAGTACTTC | CASSDALQGALYEQYF
NA | TRBJ2-5 | TRBV7-8 | NA | TGTGCCAGCAACCGAGAACCGGGACAAAGGGAGACCCAGTACTTC | CASNREPGQRETQYF
TRBD2 | TRBJ2-3 | TRBV5-6 | once | TGTGCCAGCAGCCCGGGGACTAGTGCAGATACGCAGTATTTT | CASSPGTSADTQYF
NA | TRBJ2-2 | TRBV24-1 | NA | TGTGCCACCAGTGACCCAGATTTAAGACCAGGGGCCCGAGACACCGGGGAGCTGTTTTTT | CATSDPDLRPGARDTGELFF
NA | TRBJ2-1 | TRBV24-1 | NA | TGTGCCACCGGACTAAATGGGGAGATTTCTACAATGAGCGAGCAGTTCTTC | CATGLNGEISTMSEQFF
TRBD1 | TRBJ1-2 | TRBV6-6 | NA | TGTGCCAGCAGTCCATCGACAGGGTCACCCTATGGCTACACCTTC | CASSPSTGSPYGYTF
NA | TRBJ2-1 | TRBV7-2 | few | TGTGCCAGCAGCTTAGGGGGCGGAAACAACAATGAGCAGTTCTTC | CASSLGGGNNNEQFF
NA | TRBJ2-7 | TRBV19 | NA | TGTGCCAGTATGGACAGTTACTCCTACGAGCAGTACTTC | CASMDSYSYEQYF
NA | TRBJ1-2 | TRBV6-5 | NA | TGTGCCAGCAGCCGTACGGGGGACGCTAACTATGGCTACACCTTC | CASSRTGDANYGYTF
TRBD1 | TRBJ2-1 | TRBV11-1 | NA | TGTGCCAGCAGCACCCCGGGACAGCCTGAGCAGTTCTTC | CASSTPGQPEQFF
TRBD2 | TRBJ2-7 | TRBV5-1 | NA | TGCGCCAGCAGCTTGCCCATCCTAGCGGGGGAGCAGTACTTC | CASSLPILAGEQYF
TRBD1 | TRBJ2-3 | TRBV5-1 | NA | TGCGCCAGCAGGGACAGGGGAGGCACAGATACGCAGTATTTT | CASRDRGGTDTQYF
NA | TRBJ1-2 | TRBV12-3/TRBV12-4 | NA | TGTGCCAGCAGTTTTCAGAACTATGGCTACACCTTC | CASSFQNYGYTF
TRBD2 | TRBJ2-2 | TRBV7-3 | NA | TGTGCCAGCAGCCCTAGCTTGAGACTAGCCCCTGGGGAGCTGTTTTTT | CASSPSLRLAPGELFF
NA | TRBJ2-5 | TRBV27 | NA | TGTGCCAGCAGAATTTTGTCCACCTCTCGAGAGGAGACCCAGTACTTC | CASRILSTSREETQYF
TRBD2 | TRBJ2-7 | TRBV19 | NA | TGTGCCAGTAGTACGGAGGTAACTAGCGGGATCTCCTACGAGCAGTACTTC | CASSTEVTSGISYEQYF
NA | TRBJ1-6 | TRBV6-5 | NA | TGTGCCAGCAGGGACAGCTATAATTCACCCCTCCACTTT | CASRDSYNSPLHF
TRBD1 | TRBJ2-1 | TRBV6-2/TRBV6-3 | few | TGTGCCAGCAGCCCTGGGGACAGGGGTTGGGGCAATGAGCAGTTCTTC | CASSPGDRGWGNEQFF
NA | TRBJ1-6 | TRBV6-1 | NA | TGTGCCAGCAGTGATCAAAGGGGATGGAATTCACCCCTCCACTTT | CASSDQRGWNSPLHF
TRBD1 | TRBJ2-7 | TRBV5-1 | NA | TGCGCCAGCAGCTTGGGCCCGGGACAGAACTCCTACGAGCAGTACTTC | CASSLGPGQNSYEQYF
NA | TRBJ2-2 | TRBV19 | NA | TGTGCCAGTATCCCGGACAGGGAGGGCACCGGGGAGCTGTTTTTT | CASIPDREGTGELFF
TRBD1 | TRBJ2-1 | TRBV5-1 | once | TGCGCCAGCAGCTTGAAGGCGGTTACGGGACAGGGGTTGGATGAGCAGTTCTTC | CASSLKAVTGQGLDEQFF
TRBD1 | TRBJ2-1 | TRBV7-9 | few | TGTGCCAGCAGCTTAGAGGGACAGGGCTACAATGAGCAGTTCTTC | CASSLEGQGYNEQFF
NA | TRBJ2-5 | TRBV6-5 | NA | TGTGCCAGCAGTAACACCGGACAGCGAGAGACCCAGTACTTC | CASSNTGQRETQYF
TRBD1 | TRBJ2-3 | TRBV5-1 | NA | TGCGCCAGCAGCTTACAGGGGGCGACAGATACGCAGTATTTT | CASSLQGATDTQYF
TRBD2 | TRBJ2-7 | TRBV23-1 | NA | TGCGCCAGCAGTCAACCCCCGGGAGGGTGGGGCTACGAGCAGTACTTC | CASSQPPGGWGYEQYF
NA | TRBJ2-5 | TRBV21-1 | NA | TGTGCCAGCAGCATCTATGTCCTAGCGGGAGATCAGGAAGAGACCCAGTACTTC | CASSIYVLAGDQEETQYF
TRBD2 | TRBJ2-7 | TRBV7-3 | NA | TGTGCCAGCAGCCCCTCCGGCGGGGGGGCCTACGAGCAGTACTTC | CASSPSGGGAYEQYF
TRBD1 | TRBJ1-1 | TRBV6-4 | NA | TGTGCCAGCAGTGACCTAGGACAGGGCGAAGCTTTCTTT | CASSDLGQGEAFF
NA | TRBJ2-5 | TRBV5-8 | NA | TGTGCCAGCAGACCCCGCGGTGAGACCCAGTACTTC | CASRPRGETQYF
NA | TRBJ1-2 | TRBV5-1 | NA | TGCGCCAGCAGCCCCTGGGGAGGGCAGGATGGCTACACCTTC | CASSPWGGQDGYTF
TRBD1 | TRBJ1-2 | TRBV5-1 | NA | TGCGCCAGCAGCTTGGACAGGGGCGACAACTATGGCTACACCTTC | CASSLDRGDNYGYTF
NA | TRBJ2-7 | TRBV6-2/TRBV6-3 | NA | TGTGCCAGCAGTTACGGAGGGGGCCTAAACGAGCAGTACTTC | CASSYGGGLNEQYF
NA | TRBJ1-5 | TRBV5-1 | NA | TGCGCCAGCAGCGGAGGGGATAGTCAGCCCCAGCATTTT | CASSGGDSQPQHF
NA | TRBJ1-2 | TRBV6-5 | NA | TGTGCCAGCAGTTACTCGCGACAGAACTATGGCTACACCTTC | CASSYSRQNYGYTF
TRBD1 | TRBJ2-3 | TRBV4-3 | once | TGCGCCAGCAGCTCGACAGGGGGCGGTGAGGCAGATACGCAGTATTTT | CASSSTGGGEADTQYF
TRBD1 | TRBJ1-6 | TRBV2 | NA | TGTGCCAGCAACCGAGATCGCGACAGGGCGAATTCACCCCTCCACTTT | CASNRDRDRANSPLHF
TRBD2 | TRBJ2-7 | TRBV11-2 | NA | TGTGCCAGCAGCCCAAATATTAACTCCGGGACTACCCACGAGCAGTACTTC | CASSPNINSGTTHEQYF
NA | TRBJ2-7 | TRBV11-2 | few | TGTGCCAGCTCGAACGGGCCCAATCAAGCGGGCCAACCCTACGAGCAGTACTTC | CASSNGPNQAGQPYEQYF
TRBD1 | TRBJ2-7 | TRBV5-1 | NA | TGCGCCAGCAGCTTGAAACCGGGACAGAGCTCCTACGAGCAGTACTTC | CASSLKPGQSSYEQYF
NA | TRBJ2-2 | TRBV5-1 | NA | TGCGCCAGCAGCTTGCTGGAGATGCCCGGGGAGCTGTTTTTT | CASSLLEMPGELFF
NA | TRBJ1-1 | TRBV15 | NA | TGTGCCACCAGCAGAGATGGAACAGCCAGGAACACTGAAGCTTTCTTT | CATSRDGTARNTEAFF
TRBD2 | TRBJ2-1 | TRBV5-1 | NA | TGCGCCAGCAGCACCGGGACTAGCGATCTCAATGAGCAGTTCTTC | CASSTGTSDLNEQFF
TRBD1 | TRBJ1-4 | TRBV6-6 | NA | TGTGCCAGCAGTCGGACAGGGGGCGCGGCAACTAATGAAAAACTGTTTTTT | CASSRTGGAATNEKLFF
TRBD1 | TRBJ2-3 | TRBV5-1 | once | TGCGCCAGCAGTCCGTCCGGGACCCGGGACAGATTCACAGATACGCAGTATTTT | CASSPSGTRDRFTDTQYF
TRBD1 | TRBJ1-4 | TRBV27 | NA | TGTGCCAGCAGTGCCTACAGGGGAGCAACTAATGAAAAACTGTTTTTT | CASSAYRGATNEKLFF
TRBD1 | TRBJ2-7 | TRBV3-1/TRBV3-2 | NA | TGTGCCAGCAGCCAGGGACAGGAGCAGTACTTC | CASSQGQEQYF